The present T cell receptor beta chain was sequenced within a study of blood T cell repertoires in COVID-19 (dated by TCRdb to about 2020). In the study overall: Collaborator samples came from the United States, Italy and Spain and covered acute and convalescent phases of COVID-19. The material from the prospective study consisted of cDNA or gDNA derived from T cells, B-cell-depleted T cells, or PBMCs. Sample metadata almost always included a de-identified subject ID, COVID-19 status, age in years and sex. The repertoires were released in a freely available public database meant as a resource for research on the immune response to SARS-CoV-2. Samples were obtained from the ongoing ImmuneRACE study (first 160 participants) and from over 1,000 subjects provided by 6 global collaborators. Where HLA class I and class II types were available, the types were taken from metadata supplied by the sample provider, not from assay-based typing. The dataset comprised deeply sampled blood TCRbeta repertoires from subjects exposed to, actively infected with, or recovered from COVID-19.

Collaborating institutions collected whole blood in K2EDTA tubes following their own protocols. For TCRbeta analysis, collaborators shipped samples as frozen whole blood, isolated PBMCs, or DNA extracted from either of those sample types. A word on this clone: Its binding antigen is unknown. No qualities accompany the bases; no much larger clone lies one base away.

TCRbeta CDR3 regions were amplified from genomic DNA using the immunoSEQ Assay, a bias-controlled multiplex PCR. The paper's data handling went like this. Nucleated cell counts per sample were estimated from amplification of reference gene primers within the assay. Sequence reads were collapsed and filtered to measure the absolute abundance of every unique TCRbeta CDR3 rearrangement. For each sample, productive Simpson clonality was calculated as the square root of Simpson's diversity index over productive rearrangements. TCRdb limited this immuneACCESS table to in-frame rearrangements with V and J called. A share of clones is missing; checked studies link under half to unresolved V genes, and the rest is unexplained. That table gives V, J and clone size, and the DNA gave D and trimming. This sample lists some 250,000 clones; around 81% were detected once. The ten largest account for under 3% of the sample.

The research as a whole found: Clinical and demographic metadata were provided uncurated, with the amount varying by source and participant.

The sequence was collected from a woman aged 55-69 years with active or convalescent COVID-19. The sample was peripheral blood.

CDR3 protein: CSVEGTSGAVNIQYF. DNA sequence: TGCAGCGTTGAAGGGACTAGCGGGGCCGTAAACATTCAGTACTTC. The chain joins TRBV29-1 to TRBJ2-4; the central 12 bases match TRBD2. The CDR3, cysteine through phenylalanine, is 15 amino acids long. The kept DNA is CDR3 alone, 45 bases in frame from the first base. Taken from the germline V gene, the CDR1 and CDR2 loops are SQVTM and ANQGSEA. Trimming leaves V shorter by 1 base and J shorter by 6 bases, with the junction holding 4 bases beyond the gene matches. Joined to the reference TRBV29-1 and TRBJ2-4 proteins, this CDR3 gives the full variable domain: SAVISQKPSRDICQRGTSLTIQCQVDSQVTMMFWYRQQPGQSLTLIATANQGSEATYESGFVIDKFPISRPNLTFSTLTVSNMSPEDSSIYLCSVEGTSGAVNIQYFGAGTRLSVL.